A single sample is the source of the 27 T cell receptor beta chains below, sequenced in a study of memory CD4+ T cells and cytomegalovirus serostatus. This table comes from immunoSEQ multiplex PCR, and its TCRdb copy is limited to in-frame clones, with some not included. In the table there are tens of thousands of clones, roughly 76% of which are singletons. The sort gate was single viable CD3+CD4+CD8-CD45RO+ cells for memory CD4+ T cells. Material: memory CD4+ T cells from blood. The receptors here all came from an adult in good health and CMV-seropositive.

This chain connects TRBV6-6 to TRBJ2-7, with 9 nucleotides matching TRBD1. V dropped 5 bases and J dropped 6; count of bases not matched to a gene: 5. Germline loops: CDR1 MNHNY, CDR2 SVGAGI (reference sequence). The CDR3 is made up of 13 amino acids. CDR3 bases: TGTGCCAGCAGTCCGGGACAGGGTGGCGAGCAGTACTTC. Translated, it gives CASSPGQGGEQYF.

This chain uses TRBV4-3 with TRBJ2-1; TRBD2 agrees at 10 bases. The V gene end was trimmed by 4 bases and the J gene end by 4 bases; junction bases not matched to a gene: 7. The germline V gene encodes CDR1 LGHNA and CDR2 YSLEER. The length of the CDR3 is 16 residues. For the CDR3, the DNA is TGCGCCAGCAGCCGCATACTAGCGGGACGGTACAATGAGCAGTTCTTC. Translation: CASSRILAGRYNEQFF.

Only one count was recorded for this clone. The J gene is TRBJ2-6, the V gene TRBV10-2; D call uncertain. Germline-derived CDR1 and CDR2 are WSHSY and SAAADI. The CDR3 runs to 15 residues. V lost 8 bases to trimming and J lost 0 bases, with 11 bases between them. The CDR3 here is CASSGSSSGANVLTF. CDR3 bases: TGCGCCAGCTCGGGCTCCAGCTCTGGGGCCAACGTCCTGACTTTC.

This chain connects TRBV6-1 to TRBJ2-7; TRBD1 aligns across 7 bases. Germline CDR1 MNHNS, CDR2 SASEGT. Losses at the gene ends were 5 bases for V and 3 bases for J; bases not matched to a gene: 10. The CDR3 has 15 residues. For the CDR3, the DNA is TGTGCCAGCAGTTTAGCCGGGACAGAAGTCTACGAGCAGTACTTC. Translated: CASSLAGTEVYEQYF.

The rearrangement uses TRBV29-1 and TRBJ1-2, with a tentative D call TRBD1 (5 bases). CDR3 length: 14 amino acids. The germline V gene encodes CDR1 SQVTM and CDR2 ANQGSEA. Trimming took 7 bases from V and 8 from J, leaving 23 bases between them. As DNA, the CDR3 is TGCAGCGCCACAAAGACAAAGGCAGGGCAGGGCTACACCTTC. It specifies CSATKTKAGQGYTF.

V is TRBV7-8 and J is TRBJ1-3; D gene unclear. This CDR3 has 13 amino acids. The germline V gene encodes CDR1 SGHVS and CDR2 FQNEAQ. Between the trimmed V and J ends, which lost 5 bases and 2 bases, there was a span of 7 bases. CDR3 loop: CASSLDPGNTIYF. The CDR3 DNA sequence: TGTGCCAGCAGCCTCGACCCTGGAAACACCATATATTTT. The whole variable domain, filled in from reference TRBV7-8 and TRBJ1-3, reads GAGVSQSPRYKVAKRGQDVALRCDPISGHVSLFWYQQALGQGPEFLTYFQNEAQLDKSGLPSDRFFAERPEGSVSTLKIQRTQQEDSAVYLCASSLDPGNTIYFGEGSWLTVV.

The rearrangement links TRBV7-3 to TRBJ2-3; 7 bases map to TRBD1. Germline CDR1 reads SGHTA; CDR2 reads FQGTGA. V was clipped by 5 bases and J by 3 bases; unmatched bases: 8. CDR3 size: 15 residues. CDR3 sequence: CASSLGGMRTDTQYF. The CDR3 DNA follows: TGTGCCAGCAGCCTAGGGGGCATGAGGACAGATACGCAGTATTTT.

This chain uses TRBV28 with TRBJ2-7; 11 bases are a match to TRBD1. CDR3 size: 15 residues. CDR1 and CDR2 (germline): MDHEN, SYDVKM. V was clipped by 6 bases and J by 5 bases; unmatched bases: 9. DNA of the CDR3: TGTGCCAGCAGGCGGGACAGGGGGTGGCTTAACGAGCAGTACTTC. Its translation is CASRRDRGWLNEQYF. Variable domain in full (rest from reference TRBV28 and TRBJ2-7): DVKVTQSSRYLVKRTGEKVFLECVQDMDHENMFWYRQDPGLGLRLIYFSYDVKMKEKGDIPEGYSVSREKKERFSLILESASTNQTSMYLCASRRDRGWLNEQYFGPGTRLTVT.

V gene TRBV11-2 combines with J gene TRBJ2-3; D call uncertain. Per germline, CDR1 SGHAT and CDR2 FQNNGV. Trimming removed 5 bases from V and 6 bases from J, with 24 bases in between. The CDR3 length is 17 residues. The CDR3 is CASSTARARYQMDTQYF. CDR3 in DNA: TGTGCCAGCAGCACCGCCCGGGCCAGATACCAGATGGATACGCAGTATTTT.

The rearrangement uses TRBV28 and TRBJ2-5; tentative D call: TRBD2 (5 bases). Germline loops: CDR1 MDHEN, CDR2 SYDVKM. This CDR3 has 13 amino acids. Deletions cut 7 bases from V and 2 bases from J, with 11 bases between. The CDR3, as DNA: TGTGCCAGCACCGGGGTAAATCAAGAGACCCAGTACTTC. Translating it yields CASTGVNQETQYF.

Here the CDR3 DNA reads TGTGCCAGCAGCGGCGAAAGGGACAGGGGGCGCGCCGAGCAGTACTTC. Translating gives CASSGERDRGRAEQYF. The chain joins TRBV9 to TRBJ2-7; TRBD1 matches 12 bases. Germline V gives CDR1 SGDLS, CDR2 YYNGEE. The CDR3 sequence is 16 residues long. V was pared by 3 bases and J by 6 bases, with 10 bases of the junction left unmatched.

The chain is built from TRBV6-6 and TRBJ2-3; the D is unclear. The CDR3 loop spans 14 amino acids. Trimming took 6 bases from V and 1 from J, leaving 11 bases between them. Germline V lookup: CDR1 MNHNY, CDR2 SVGAGI (reference sequence). The CDR3 loop reads CASSSGYRTDTQYF. CDR3 bases: TGTGCCAGCAGCTCAGGATATCGCACAGATACGCAGTATTTT.

The chain employs TRBV15 and TRBJ1-5, with 7 bases fitting TRBD1. CDR1 and CDR2 from the germline V gene are LNHNV and YYDKDF (reference sequence). V trimming: 0 bases; J trimming: 1 base; junction bases outside the gene matches: 15. This CDR3 contains 20 residues. The CDR3 region is CATSRDGGDREATSNQPQHF. CDR3 DNA: TGTGCCACCAGCAGAGATGGGGGAGACAGGGAGGCAACGAGCAATCAGCCCCAGCATTTT.

The J gene is TRBJ2-3, the V gene TRBV7-8; no firm D call. Germline CDR1 and CDR2: SGHVS and FQNEAQ. The V end was cut by 1 base, the J end by 8 bases, with 16 bases between. The CDR3 extends over 15 amino acids. In DNA, the CDR3 is TGTGCCAGCAGCTTAGATCGTCGAGCATCGGGTACGCAGTATTTT. It specifies CASSLDRRASGTQYF.

The chain uses TRBV6-5 and TRBJ1-1; tentatively, D is TRBD1 (5 bases). V gave up 6 bases and J gave up 1 base, with 9 bases separating them. Germline-derived CDR1 and CDR2 are MNHEY and SVGAGI. The CDR3 runs to 13 residues. The CDR3 loop is CASRSDRNTEAFF. The CDR3 region has the DNA TGTGCCAGCAGGTCCGACAGGAACACTGAAGCTTTCTTT.

The chain carries TRBV11-2 and TRBJ2-5, with D unclear. Germline V gene sequence: CDR1 SGHAT, CDR2 FQNNGV. The V end was cut by 3 bases, the J end by 4 bases, with 6 bases between. The CDR3 is made up of 12 amino acids. CDR3: CASSFYGETQYF. CDR3 nucleotide sequence: TGTGCCAGCAGCTTTTACGGAGAGACCCAGTACTTC.

This chain connects TRBV9 to TRBJ2-7, with 7 nucleotides matching TRBD2. The V gene's germline CDR1 is SGDLS and CDR2 YYNGEE. J was trimmed by 4 bases and V by 4 bases; bases with no gene match: 11. There are 15 residues in the CDR3. The CDR3 loop is CASSQMVGGWYEQYF. The CDR3 DNA follows: TGTGCCAGCAGCCAAATGGTGGGAGGGTGGTACGAGCAGTACTTC.

A few counts support this clone. The CDR3 loop is CAISEGRGGTDTQYF. The CDR3 DNA reads as TGTGCCATCTCTGAGGGTAGGGGTGGGACAGATACGCAGTATTTT. This chain links TRBV10-3 with TRBJ2-3; D could derive from TRBD1 or TRBD2 (5 bases each). In germline, CDR1 is ENHRY, CDR2 SYGVKD. V lost 8 bases to trimming and J lost 3 bases, with 18 bases between them. The CDR3 loop spans 15 amino acids.

V gene TRBV5-1 combines with J gene TRBJ2-3, with 10 nucleotides matching TRBD2. This CDR3 has 15 amino acids. J was trimmed by 4 bases and V by 4 bases; bases with no gene match: 6. Looked up from germline, CDR1 is SGHRS and CDR2 is YFSETQ. The DNA for the CDR3 is TGCGCCAGCAGCATTAGCGGGGGGACCCCAGATACGCAGTATTTT. It codes for CASSISGGTPDTQYF. Looking up the rest from reference TRBV5-1 and TRBJ2-3 gives the full variable domain: KAGVTQTPRYLIKTRGQQVTLSCSPISGHRSVSWYQQTPGQGLQFLFEYFSETQRNKGNFPGRFSGRQFSNSRSEMNVSTLELGDSALYLCASSISGGTPDTQYFGPGTRLTVL.

This clone was counted a few times. The chain carries TRBV7-2 and TRBJ1-1; TRBD1 matches 9 bases. The V gene end was trimmed by 7 bases and the J gene end by 3 bases; junction bases not matched to a gene: 6. Germline CDR1 reads SGHTA; CDR2 reads FQGNSA. CDR3 length: 14 amino acids. The CDR3 reads CASIRDREDTEAFF. The CDR3, as DNA: TGTGCCAGCATCCGGGACAGGGAGGACACTGAAGCTTTCTTT.

The V call is TRBV30, the J call TRBJ1-2; D is unresolved. Deletions cut 1 base from V and 2 bases from J, with 20 bases between. Germline values: CDR1 GTSNPN, CDR2 SVGIG (reference sequence). The CDR3 runs 17 residues. Written as DNA, the CDR3 is TGTGCCTGGAGTGGTCGCTCCCCGGCTCCTAAGAACTATGGCTACACCTTC. Translated: CAWSGRSPAPKNYGYTF.

The V gene is TRBV5-6, the J gene TRBJ2-3; perhaps D is TRBD1 or TRBD2 (5 bases each). The V gene's germline CDR1 is SGHDT and CDR2 YYEEEE. This CDR3 region has 14 residues. Trimming took 4 bases from V and 1 from J, leaving 10 bases between them. This CDR3 reads CASSLRDGTDTQYF. For the CDR3, the DNA is TGTGCCAGCAGCCTCAGGGACGGCACAGATACGCAGTATTTT.

This clone was detected only once. V is TRBV4-1 and J is TRBJ2-7; the D gene is possibly TRBD2 (6 bases). This CDR3 spans 14 amino acids. Deletions cut 3 bases from V and 9 bases from J, with 18 bases between. The germline gives CDR1 MGHRA, CDR2 YSYEKL. The CDR3 DNA reads TGCGCCAGCAGCCACGTGCTCCTCGGGGGTGGGCAGTACTTC. Amino acids: CASSHVLLGGGQYF.

In its sample, this clone was seen a few times. CDR3 sequence (DNA): TGTGCCAGCAGCGGGGGACTAGCGGGGGGGCCGGGAGAGACCCAGTACTTC. It yields the protein CASSGGLAGGPGETQYF. The chain couples TRBV9 to TRBJ2-5, with TRBD2 matching over 16 bases. Germline CDR1 is SGDLS and CDR2 is YYNGEE. J lost 4 bases, V lost 3 bases, and 6 bases had no gene match. CDR3 length: 17 amino acids.

This clone was counted a few times. The CDR3 region has the DNA TGTGGCAACCAGGGGCCAGGCCGATTATATAGCAATCAGCCCCAGCATTTT. The encoded protein is CGNQGPGRLYSNQPQHF. The genes are TRBV28 and TRBJ1-5; perhaps TRBD1 as D (6 bases). Germline V gene lookup returns CDR1 MDHEN and CDR2 SYDVKM. The length of the CDR3 is 17 residues. The whole variable domain, filled in from reference TRBV28 and TRBJ1-5, reads DVKVTQSSRYLVKRTGEKVFLECVQDMDHENMFWYRQDPGLGLRLIYFSYDVKMKEKGDIPEGYSVSREKKERFSLILESASTNQTSMYLCGNQGPGRLYSNQPQHFGDGTRLSIL.

This clone was seen a single time. The chain links TRBV27 to TRBJ2-7; D is ambiguous. Germline assignment: CDR1 MNHEY and CDR2 SMNVEV (reference sequence). There are 16 residues in the CDR3. Trimming removed 6 bases from V and 1 base from J, with 19 bases in between. The CDR3 DNA reads TGTGCCAGCAGGCGCTCGAGAAGGGCGGAGTCCTACGAGCAGTACTTC. Protein: CASRRSRRAESYEQYF.

The chain is built from TRBV28 and TRBJ2-7; no definite D call. The germline gives CDR1 MDHEN, CDR2 SYDVKM. The germline V and J ends were trimmed by 5 bases and 4 bases, with 27 bases remaining between them. The CDR3 runs to 18 residues. The CDR3 here is CASSLVPVIREEPYEQYF. CDR3 nucleotide sequence: TGTGCCAGCAGTCTCGTACCCGTCATCAGAGAAGAGCCGTACGAGCAGTACTTC.